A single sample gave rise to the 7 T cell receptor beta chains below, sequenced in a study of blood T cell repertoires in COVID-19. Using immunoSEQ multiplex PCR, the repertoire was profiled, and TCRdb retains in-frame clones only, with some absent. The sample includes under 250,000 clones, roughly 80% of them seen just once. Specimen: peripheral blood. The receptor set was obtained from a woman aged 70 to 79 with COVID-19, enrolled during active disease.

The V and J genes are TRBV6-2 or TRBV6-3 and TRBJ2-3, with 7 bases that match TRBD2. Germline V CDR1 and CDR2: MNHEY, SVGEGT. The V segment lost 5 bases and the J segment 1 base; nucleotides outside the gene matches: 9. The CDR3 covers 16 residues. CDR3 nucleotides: TGTGCCAGCAGTAAGGGAGGGGTCCGGGGCACAGATACGCAGTATTTT. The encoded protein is CASSKGGVRGTDTQYF.

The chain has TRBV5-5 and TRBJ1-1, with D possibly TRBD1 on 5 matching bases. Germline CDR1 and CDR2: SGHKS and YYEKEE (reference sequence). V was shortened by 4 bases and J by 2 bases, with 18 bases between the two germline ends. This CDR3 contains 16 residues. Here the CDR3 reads CASSPRQPTVNTEAFF. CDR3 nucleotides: TGTGCCAGCAGCCCGCGACAGCCTACAGTCAACACTGAAGCTTTCTTT.

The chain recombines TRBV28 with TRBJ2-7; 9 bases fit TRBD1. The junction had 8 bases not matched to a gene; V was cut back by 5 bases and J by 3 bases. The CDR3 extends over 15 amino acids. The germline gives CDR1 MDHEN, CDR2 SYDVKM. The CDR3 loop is CASSPEQGARYEQYF. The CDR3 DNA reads TGTGCCAGCAGTCCAGAACAGGGGGCCCGCTACGAGCAGTACTTC.

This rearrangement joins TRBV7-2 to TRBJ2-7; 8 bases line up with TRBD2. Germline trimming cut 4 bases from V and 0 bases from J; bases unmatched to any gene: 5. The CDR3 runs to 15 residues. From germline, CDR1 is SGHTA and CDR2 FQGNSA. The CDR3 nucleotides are TGTGCCAGCAGCTCTCAGCGGGGGTTCTCCTACGAGCAGTACTTC. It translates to CASSSQRGFSYEQYF. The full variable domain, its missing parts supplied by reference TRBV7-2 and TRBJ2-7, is GAGVSQSPSNKVTEKGKDVELRCDPISGHTALYWYRQSLGQGLEFLIYFQGNSAPDKSGLPSDRFSAERTGGSVSTLTIQRTQQEDSAVYLCASSSQRGFSYEQYFGPGTRLTVT.

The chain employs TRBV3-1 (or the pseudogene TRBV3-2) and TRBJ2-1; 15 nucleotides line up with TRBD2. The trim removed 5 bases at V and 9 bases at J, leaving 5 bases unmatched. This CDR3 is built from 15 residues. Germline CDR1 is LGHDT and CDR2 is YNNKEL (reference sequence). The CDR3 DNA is TGTGCCAGCAGCTCCCGGACTAGCGGGAGGGGTGAGCAGTTCTTC. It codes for CASSSRTSGRGEQFF.

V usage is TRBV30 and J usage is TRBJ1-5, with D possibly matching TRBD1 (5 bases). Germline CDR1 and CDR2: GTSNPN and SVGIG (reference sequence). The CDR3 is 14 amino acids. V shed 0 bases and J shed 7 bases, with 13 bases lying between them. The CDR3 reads CAWSVLEGTQPQHF. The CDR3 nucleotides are TGTGCCTGGAGTGTACTGGAGGGGACCCAGCCCCAGCATTTT.

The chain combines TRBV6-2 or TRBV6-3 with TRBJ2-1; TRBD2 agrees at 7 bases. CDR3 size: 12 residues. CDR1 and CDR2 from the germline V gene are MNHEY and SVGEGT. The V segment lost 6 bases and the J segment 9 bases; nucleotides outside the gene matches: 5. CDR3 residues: CASSQLAAEQFF. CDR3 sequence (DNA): TGTGCCAGCAGCCAGCTAGCGGCTGAGCAGTTCTTC.